This T cell receptor beta chain was sequenced for a study of blood T cell repertoires in COVID-19. About the research overall: Material from acute and convalescent COVID-19 was sourced from the United States, Italy and Spain. T cells, B-cell-depleted T cells, or PBMCs provided the cDNA or gDNA that served as material.

Germline CDR1 is SGHNT and CDR2 is YENEEA. Trimming cost V 5 bases and J 0 bases; bases outside gene matches: 5. The CDR3 covers 16 residues. Source study methods: The assay estimated nucleated cells by amplifying reference gene primers. Here immunoSEQ multiplex PCR was the method, and the copy in TCRdb shows in-frame clones only, minus some. V and J calls plus clone size are reproduced from that table; the DNA served to infer D and trimming. Of about 150,000 clones listed, approximately 92% are singletons. This rearrangement joins TRBV11-3 to TRBJ2-3, with TRBD2 identical over 10 bases. The source material was peripheral blood. The TCR originated in a middle-aged woman with acute or convalescent COVID-19. The CDR3 region has the DNA TGTGCCAGCAGCCCCGGGACTAGCGAGAGCACAGATACGCAGTATTTT. Its translation: CASSPGTSESTDTQYF.